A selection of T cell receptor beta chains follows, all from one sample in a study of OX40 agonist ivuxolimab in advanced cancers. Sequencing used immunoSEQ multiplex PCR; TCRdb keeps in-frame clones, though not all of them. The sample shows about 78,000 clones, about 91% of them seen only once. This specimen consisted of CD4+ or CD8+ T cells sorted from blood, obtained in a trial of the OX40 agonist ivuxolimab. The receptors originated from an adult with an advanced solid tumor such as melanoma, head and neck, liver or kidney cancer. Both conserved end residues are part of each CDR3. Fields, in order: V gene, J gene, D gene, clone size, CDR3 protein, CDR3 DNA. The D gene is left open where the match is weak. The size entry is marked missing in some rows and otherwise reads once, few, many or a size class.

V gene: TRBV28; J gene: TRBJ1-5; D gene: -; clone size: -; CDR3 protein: CAGGQINQPQHF; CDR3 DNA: TGTGCCGGAGGACAGATCAATCAGCCCCAGCATTTT
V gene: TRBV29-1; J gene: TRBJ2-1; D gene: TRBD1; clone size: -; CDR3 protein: CSVQGEQFF; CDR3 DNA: TGCAGCGTACAGGGGGAGCAGTTCTTC
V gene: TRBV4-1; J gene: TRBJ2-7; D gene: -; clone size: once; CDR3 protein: CASSQGVGLTYEQYF; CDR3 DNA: TGCGCCAGCAGCCAAGGGGTAGGGCTAACCTACGAGCAGTACTTC
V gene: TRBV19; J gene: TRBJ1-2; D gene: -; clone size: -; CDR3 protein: CASSLRTIHGYTF; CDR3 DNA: TGTGCCAGTTCTCTCCGGACGATCCATGGCTACACCTTC
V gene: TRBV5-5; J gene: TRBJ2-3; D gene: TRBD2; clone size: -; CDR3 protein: CASSPGTTTDTQYF; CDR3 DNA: TGTGCCAGCAGTCCTGGGACTACCACAGATACGCAGTATTTT
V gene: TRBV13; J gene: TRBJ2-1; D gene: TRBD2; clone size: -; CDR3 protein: CASSFAGVDEQFF; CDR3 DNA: TGTGCCAGCAGCTTTGCGGGGGTCGATGAGCAGTTCTTC
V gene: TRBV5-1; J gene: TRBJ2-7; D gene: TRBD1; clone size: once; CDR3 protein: CASSRTGISYEQYF; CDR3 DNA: TGCGCCAGCAGCCGGACAGGGATTTCCTACGAGCAGTACTTC
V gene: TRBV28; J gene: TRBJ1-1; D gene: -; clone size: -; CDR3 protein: CASKPQWNEAFF; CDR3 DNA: TGTGCCAGCAAACCCCAGTGGAATGAAGCTTTCTTT
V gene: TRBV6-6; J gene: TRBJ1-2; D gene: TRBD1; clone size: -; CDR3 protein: CASNQGRGHYGYTF; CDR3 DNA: TGTGCCAGCAACCAGGGTAGGGGGCACTATGGCTACACCTTC
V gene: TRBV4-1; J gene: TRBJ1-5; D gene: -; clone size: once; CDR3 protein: CASSRDARNQPQHF; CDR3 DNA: TGCGCCAGCAGCCGAGACGCCCGCAATCAGCCCCAGCATTTT
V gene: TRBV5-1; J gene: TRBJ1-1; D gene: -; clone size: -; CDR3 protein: CASSQREQIKGEAFF; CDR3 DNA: TGCGCCAGCAGCCAAAGGGAACAGATAAAGGGTGAAGCTTTCTTT